This TCR beta chain was sequenced during a study of control samples from healthy donors and cancer patients. Looked up from germline, CDR1 is LNHDA and CDR2 is SQIVND (reference sequence). Trimming shortened V by 10 bases and J by 4 bases, and 8 bases separated the two germline ends. The CDR3 spans 11 residues. Here immunoSEQ multiplex PCR was the method, and the copy in TCRdb shows in-frame clones only, minus some. The sample has about 20,000 clones, around 83% seen once. The source of this sequence is a man aged 60-69 years with head and neck cancer. This chain connects TRBV19 to TRBJ2-1; D not certain. Sequencing was performed on PBMCs. CDR3: CATTFYNEQFF. The CDR3 DNA reads as TGTGCCACCACCTTTTACAATGAGCAGTTCTTC. The complete variable domain, with remaining parts taken from reference TRBV19 and TRBJ2-1, reads DGGITQSPKYLFRKEGQNVTLSCEQNLNHDAMYWYRQDPGQGLRLIYYSQIVNDFQKGDIAEGYSVSREKKESFPLTVTSAQKNPTAFYLCATTFYNEQFFGPGTRLTVL.